Listed below are T cell receptor beta chains from one sample, sequenced in a study of response to subunit inactivated influenza vaccine. MiXCR, run by TCRdb on the RT-PCR reads, gives a single entry per CDR3 protein. This table holds some 570,000 distinct CDR3 sequences, 11% found once. This sample also appeared in a second study, on T cells expressing NK-cell markers.

Sequenced here: PBMCs from blood, sampled on the day of vaccination. These receptors were taken from a man aged 45-60 years who received an inactivated influenza vaccine. CDR3s include the opening cysteine and the closing phenylalanine or tryptophan. Rows may omit the clone size; those that give it use once, few, many or a size class.

j_gene: TRBJ1-3; abundance: NA; v_gene: TRBV6-1; CDR3aa: CASSDLGAVSGNTIYF
j_gene: TRBJ2-7; abundance: once; v_gene: TRBV2; CDR3aa: CASSAGHSQVTYEQYF
j_gene: TRBJ1-1; abundance: few; v_gene: TRBV7-9; CDR3aa: CASSLRVAEAFF
j_gene: TRBJ1-1; abundance: few; v_gene: TRBV15; CDR3aa: CATSREGFMNTEAFF
j_gene: TRBJ2-7; abundance: NA; v_gene: TRBV7-2; CDR3aa: CASSLVRDEQYF
j_gene: TRBJ2-1; abundance: few; v_gene: TRBV5-4; CDR3aa: CASMHEGSSYNEQFF
j_gene: TRBJ2-5; abundance: NA; v_gene: TRBV7-8; CDR3aa: CASSARRIRGTQYF
j_gene: TRBJ2-2; abundance: many; v_gene: TRBV12-3/TRBV12-4; CDR3aa: CASSFRQNTGELFF
j_gene: TRBJ1-1; abundance: few; v_gene: TRBV5-1; CDR3aa: CASSGPGRGNTEAFF
j_gene: TRBJ2-1; abundance: few; v_gene: TRBV7-2; CDR3aa: CASSPGLRRSYNEQFF
j_gene: TRBJ2-1; abundance: few; v_gene: TRBV7-3; CDR3aa: CASSLRTNNEQFF
j_gene: TRBJ2-2; abundance: NA; v_gene: TRBV11-2; CDR3aa: CASSLVRTLTGELFF
j_gene: TRBJ1-6; abundance: NA; v_gene: TRBV7-9; CDR3aa: CASSSNPGFGNSPLHF
j_gene: TRBJ2-5; abundance: NA; v_gene: TRBV23-1; CDR3aa: CASSQNRSWTQYF
j_gene: TRBJ2-7; abundance: NA; v_gene: TRBV20-1; CDR3aa: CSAAPGQDSYEQYF
j_gene: TRBJ2-1; abundance: few; v_gene: TRBV5-6; CDR3aa: CASSFPLAARPEQFF
j_gene: TRBJ2-3; abundance: once; v_gene: TRBV15; CDR3aa: CATSRERYTDTQYF
j_gene: TRBJ2-5; abundance: NA; v_gene: TRBV27; CDR3aa: CASSFSPTQETQYF
j_gene: TRBJ2-1; abundance: NA; v_gene: TRBV27; CDR3aa: CASSLTANEQFF
j_gene: TRBJ2-1; abundance: many; v_gene: TRBV20-1; CDR3aa: CSARIPGLAYHNEQFF
j_gene: TRBJ2-4; abundance: NA; v_gene: TRBV11-2; CDR3aa: CASSLVPQGVIAKNIQYF
j_gene: TRBJ2-2; abundance: many; v_gene: TRBV11-2; CDR3aa: CASSLRTGFTGELFF
j_gene: TRBJ2-7; abundance: few; v_gene: TRBV12-3/TRBV12-4; CDR3aa: CATPNRDRGRNEQYF
j_gene: TRBJ2-7; abundance: NA; v_gene: TRBV27; CDR3aa: CASSPKTSGPYEQYF
j_gene: TRBJ1-1; abundance: NA; v_gene: TRBV19; CDR3aa: CATRLGANTEAFF
j_gene: TRBJ2-1; abundance: many; v_gene: TRBV5-1; CDR3aa: CASSPLGRNEQFF
j_gene: TRBJ2-3; abundance: many; v_gene: TRBV29-1; CDR3aa: CSGSGTDTQYF
j_gene: TRBJ2-3; abundance: few; v_gene: TRBV9; CDR3aa: CASSPGTPPTDTQYF
j_gene: TRBJ2-4; abundance: NA; v_gene: TRBV9; CDR3aa: CASSPDRGEGRNIQYF
j_gene: TRBJ1-5; abundance: few; v_gene: TRBV5-6; CDR3aa: CASSPWGYSNQPQHF
j_gene: TRBJ2-7; abundance: NA; v_gene: TRBV20-1; CDR3aa: CSATGQGYEQYF
j_gene: TRBJ2-1; abundance: NA; v_gene: TRBV28; CDR3aa: CASSPGGRKNNEQFF
j_gene: TRBJ2-5; abundance: NA; v_gene: TRBV4-1; CDR3aa: CASSQESYRGLETQYF
j_gene: TRBJ2-1; abundance: NA; v_gene: TRBV7-2; CDR3aa: CASSYDRGTYNEQFF
j_gene: TRBJ2-5; abundance: many; v_gene: TRBV20-1; CDR3aa: CSATTGRETQYF
j_gene: TRBJ1-6; abundance: NA; v_gene: TRBV27; CDR3aa: CASRYSQSSYNSPLHF
j_gene: TRBJ1-2; abundance: many; v_gene: TRBV15; CDR3aa: CATSIEPGQGAGTYGYTF
j_gene: TRBJ2-3; abundance: many; v_gene: TRBV7-9; CDR3aa: CASSPTGSTDTQYF
j_gene: TRBJ2-3; abundance: NA; v_gene: TRBV7-3; CDR3aa: CASSLGLMEDTQYF
j_gene: TRBJ2-1; abundance: few; v_gene: TRBV4-3; CDR3aa: CASSQDIGTSNRREQFF
j_gene: TRBJ2-1; abundance: NA; v_gene: TRBV3-1; CDR3aa: CASGADSHEQFF
j_gene: TRBJ2-3; abundance: NA; v_gene: TRBV5-4; CDR3aa: CASSWEYLSRGGQPDTQYF
j_gene: TRBJ1-1; abundance: NA; v_gene: TRBV30; CDR3aa: CACGRMNTEAFF
j_gene: TRBJ1-5; abundance: NA; v_gene: TRBV20-1; CDR3aa: CSANRGRSNQPQHF
j_gene: TRBJ2-5; abundance: NA; v_gene: TRBV4-2; CDR3aa: CASSPTSGSKGETQYF
j_gene: TRBJ2-5; abundance: NA; v_gene: TRBV29-1; CDR3aa: CSGVRGGETQHF
j_gene: TRBJ2-4; abundance: few; v_gene: TRBV28; CDR3aa: CASSSLGGGKNIQYF
j_gene: TRBJ2-1; abundance: few; v_gene: TRBV7-2; CDR3aa: CASTPGLAGGNEQFF
j_gene: TRBJ2-2; abundance: few; v_gene: TRBV12-3/TRBV12-4; CDR3aa: CASSFGTSGGLNTGELFF
j_gene: TRBJ2-3; abundance: NA; v_gene: TRBV5-1; CDR3aa: CASSLEGHSTDTQYF
j_gene: TRBJ2-7; abundance: many; v_gene: TRBV28; CDR3aa: CASSSGGTLLQQYF
j_gene: TRBJ2-2; abundance: many; v_gene: TRBV27; CDR3aa: CASSLLAGGPANTGELFF
j_gene: TRBJ2-1; abundance: few; v_gene: TRBV29-1; CDR3aa: CSVDGTASGDYEQFF